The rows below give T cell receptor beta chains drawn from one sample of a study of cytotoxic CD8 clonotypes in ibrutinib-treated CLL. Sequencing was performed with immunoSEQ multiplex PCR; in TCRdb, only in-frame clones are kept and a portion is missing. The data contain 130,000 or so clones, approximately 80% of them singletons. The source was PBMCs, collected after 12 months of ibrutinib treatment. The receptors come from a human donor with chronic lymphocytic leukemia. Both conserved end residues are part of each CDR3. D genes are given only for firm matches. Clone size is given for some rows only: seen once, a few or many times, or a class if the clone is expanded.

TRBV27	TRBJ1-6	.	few	CASSLRGLRSLHF	TGTGCCAGCAGTTTACGGGGGCTTCGGTCCCTCCACTTT
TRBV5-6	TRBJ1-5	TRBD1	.	CASSLDRGRNQPQHF	TGTGCCAGCAGCCTCGACAGGGGACGGAATCAGCCCCAGCATTTT
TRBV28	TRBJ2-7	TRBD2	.	CAIKGLAYEQYF	TGTGCCATCAAGGGACTAGCATACGAGCAGTACTTC
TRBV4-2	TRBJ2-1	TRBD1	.	CASSPRQGDDEQFF	TGTGCCAGCAGCCCCAGACAGGGAGACGATGAGCAGTTCTTC
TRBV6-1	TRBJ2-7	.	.	CATSIRDSAAHEQYF	TGTGCCACCAGCATTAGGGACTCCGCCGCCCACGAGCAGTACTTC
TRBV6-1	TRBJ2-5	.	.	CASIRGSGETQYF	TGTGCCAGCATTCGGGGGTCCGGGGAGACCCAGTACTTC
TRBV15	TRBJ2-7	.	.	CAIRRGRSTNYEQYF	TGTGCCATCCGACGGGGAAGAAGCACAAACTACGAGCAGTACTTC
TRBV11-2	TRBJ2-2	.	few	CASSLVGQSELFF	TGTGCCAGCAGCTTGGTGGGTCAGAGCGAGCTGTTTTTT
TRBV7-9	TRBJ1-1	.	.	CASSLRTAKNTEAFF	TGTGCCAGCAGCTTAAGAACAGCCAAGAACACTGAAGCTTTCTTT
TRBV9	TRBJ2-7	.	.	CASSVEGRGPYEQYF	TGTGCCAGCAGCGTAGAGGGACGGGGACCCTACGAGCAGTACTTC
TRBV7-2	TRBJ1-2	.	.	CASSLYTRASYGYTF	TGTGCCAGCAGCTTATATACCAGAGCAAGCTATGGCTACACCTTC
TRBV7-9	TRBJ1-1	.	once	CASKGEGTEAFF	TGTGCCAGCAAGGGGGAGGGAACTGAAGCTTTCTTT
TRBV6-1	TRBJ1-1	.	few	CASSQDSMNTEAFF	TGTGCCAGCAGCCAGGACAGCATGAACACTGAAGCTTTCTTT
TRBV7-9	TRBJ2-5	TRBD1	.	CASSLIQGVETQYF	TGTGCCAGCAGCTTAATTCAGGGGGTGGAGACCCAGTACTTC
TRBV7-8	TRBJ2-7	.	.	CASSSPSAGTYEQYF	TGTGCCAGCAGCTCCCCCTCTGCGGGGACCTACGAGCAGTACTTC
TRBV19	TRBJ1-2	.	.	CASSTDPIYVGGYTF	TGTGCCAGTAGTACAGACCCAATATATGTGGGTGGCTACACCTTC
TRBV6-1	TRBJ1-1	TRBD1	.	CASSARGRTEAFF	TGTGCCAGCAGTGCGAGGGGGCGCACTGAAGCTTTCTTT
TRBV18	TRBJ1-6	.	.	CASSPTENSPLHF	TGTGCCAGCTCACCAACAGAAAATTCACCCCTCCACTTT
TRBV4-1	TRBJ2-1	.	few	CASHPLSRLNDNEQFF	TGCGCCAGCCACCCCCTCTCCAGACTAAACGACAATGAGCAGTTCTTC
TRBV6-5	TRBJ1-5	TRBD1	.	CASRDSLNQPQHF	TGTGCCAGCCGGGACAGCCTCAATCAGCCCCAGCATTTT
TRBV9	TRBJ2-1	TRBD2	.	CASSAAPLAGLEQFF	TGTGCCAGCAGCGCCGCCCCCTTAGCGGGGCTTGAGCAGTTCTTC
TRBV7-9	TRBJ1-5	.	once	CASSLSSGQPQHF	.
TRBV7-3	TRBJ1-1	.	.	CASSRTGQMNTEAFF	TGTGCCAGCAGCAGAACGGGACAAATGAACACTGAAGCTTTCTTT
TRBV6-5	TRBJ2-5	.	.	CASSWGVQETQYF	TGTGCCAGCAGTTGGGGGGTCCAAGAGACCCAGTACTTC
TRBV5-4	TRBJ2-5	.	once	CASSFGSQETQYF	TGTGCCAGCAGCTTCGGCAGCCAAGAGACCCAGTACTTC
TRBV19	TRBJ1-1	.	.	CASSIGYGLNTEAFF	TGTGCCAGTAGTATAGGTTATGGCCTGAACACTGAAGCTTTCTTT
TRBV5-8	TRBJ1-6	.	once	CASSPELGSYNSPLHF	TGTGCCAGCAGCCCGGAGCTTGGCTCCTATAATTCACCCCTCCACTTT
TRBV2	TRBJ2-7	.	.	CASSGTPAYEQYF	TGTGCCAGCAGCGGGACGCCGGCCTACGAGCAGTACTTC
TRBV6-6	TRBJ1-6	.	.	CASSYPQYNSPLHF	TGTGCCAGCAGTTACCCTCAGTATAATTCACCCCTCCACTTT
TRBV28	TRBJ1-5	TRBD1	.	CASLSWGQGSQPQHF	TGTGCCAGCCTTAGTTGGGGACAGGGATCTCAGCCCCAGCATTTT
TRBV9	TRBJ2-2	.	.	CASSVAPSYGELFF	TGTGCCAGCAGCGTAGCCCCGTCTTACGGGGAGCTGTTTTTT
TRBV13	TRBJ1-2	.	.	CASSSTASHRYGYTF	TGTGCCAGCAGCTCGACGGCCTCCCACAGGTATGGCTACACCTTC
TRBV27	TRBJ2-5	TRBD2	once	CASSTRTSQETQYF	TGTGCCAGCAGTACACGGACTAGTCAAGAGACCCAGTACTTC
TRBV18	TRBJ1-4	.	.	CASSPITGINEKLFF	TGTGCCAGCTCACCGATAACAGGGATTAATGAAAAACTGTTTTTT
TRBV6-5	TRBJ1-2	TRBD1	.	CASSYSWTGQAYGYTF	TGTGCCAGCAGTTACTCTTGGACAGGTCAAGCCTATGGCTACACCTTC
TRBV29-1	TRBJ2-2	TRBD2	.	CSVEGLAGGETGELFF	TGCAGCGTTGAAGGGCTAGCGGGAGGGGAGACCGGGGAGCTGTTTTTT
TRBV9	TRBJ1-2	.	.	CASSGIVMGSPNYGYTF	TGTGCCAGCAGCGGGATAGTGATGGGTAGCCCTAACTATGGCTACACCTTC
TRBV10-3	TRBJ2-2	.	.	CAISEENGGFGTGELFF	TGTGCCATCAGTGAGGAAAACGGGGGCTTCGGGACCGGGGAGCTGTTTTTT
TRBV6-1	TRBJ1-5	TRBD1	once	CASSEQGEAGHQPQHF	TGTGCCAGCAGTGAACAGGGGGAGGCAGGGCATCAGCCCCAGCATTTT
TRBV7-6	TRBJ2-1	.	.	CASSLVFRGDNEQFF	TGTGCCAGCAGCTTAGTATTCAGGGGGGACAATGAGCAGTTCTTC
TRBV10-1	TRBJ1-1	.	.	CASRQNEAFF	TGCGCCAGCAGACAAAATGAAGCTTTCTTT
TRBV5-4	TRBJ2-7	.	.	CASSQNRGGDEQYF	TGTGCCAGCAGCCAGAACAGGGGAGGGGACGAGCAGTACTTC
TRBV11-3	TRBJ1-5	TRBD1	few	CASSLPWTGGNQPQHF	TGTGCCAGCAGCCTACCGTGGACAGGGGGCAATCAGCCCCAGCATTTT
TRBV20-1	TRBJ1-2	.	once	CIKPLNYGYTF	TGCATCAAACCACTTAACTATGGCTACACCTTC
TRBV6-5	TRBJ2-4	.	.	CASRRDRLAKNIQYF	TGTGCCAGCAGACGGGACCGACTAGCCAAAAACATTCAGTACTTC
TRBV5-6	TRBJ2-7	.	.	CASSRGPSAYEQYF	TGTGCCAGCAGCAGGGGACCATCCGCCTACGAGCAGTACTTC
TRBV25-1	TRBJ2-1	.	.	CASSEAPEQFF	TGTGCCAGCAGTGAAGCGCCTGAGCAGTTCTTC
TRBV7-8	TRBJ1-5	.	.	CASSLGVGDYSNQPQHF	TGTGCCAGCAGCTTAGGAGTAGGGGACTATAGCAATCAGCCCCAGCATTTT
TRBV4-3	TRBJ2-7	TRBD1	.	CASSQEDRGNHEQYF	TGCGCCAGCAGCCAAGAGGACAGGGGGAACCACGAGCAGTACTTC
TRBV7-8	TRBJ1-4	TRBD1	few	CASSSTGLGEKLFF	TGTGCCAGCAGCTCGACAGGGTTGGGAGAAAAACTGTTTTTT